These 11 T cell receptor beta chains were sequenced from one sample in a study of human T cells and chemical hapten exposure. Time point in this sample: patch test 1, 2 weeks after DPC sensitization. As to treatment: therapeutic diphenylcyclopropenone sensitization with weekly scalp DPC. TCRdb recomputed calls from the RACE reads with MiXCR, one row per CDR3 protein. The sample holds some 80,000 distinct CDR3 sequences, about 11% seen once. This sample comprised whole blood, obtained in connection with sensitization to the hapten diphenylcyclopropenone (DPC). Receptors originate from a woman between 45 and 65 years old with alopecia areata. Some clones in this sample may be carry-over from other donors' samples.

In this sample, this clonotype turned up a few times. This sequence joins TRBV3-1 and TRBJ2-1; 14 bases match TRBD2. The CDR3 consists of 18 residues. V lost 2 bases to trimming and J lost 5 bases; unmatched junction nucleotides: 8. Looked up from germline, CDR1 is LGHDT and CDR2 is YNNKEL (reference sequence). The CDR3 region has the DNA TGTGCCAGCAGCCAACGGGGACTAGCGGGAGTTGGGGACAATGAGCAGTTCTTC. This translates into CASSQRGLAGVGDNEQFF.

This clonotype came up many times. V is TRBV6-1 and J is TRBJ1-2; 7 bases match TRBD1. The V gene end was trimmed by 3 bases and the J gene end by 2 bases; junction bases not matched to a gene: 6. Germline lookup yields CDR1 MNHNS and CDR2 SASEGT. CDR3 size: 15 residues. CDR3 residues: CASSEPGQLNYGYTF. The CDR3 DNA follows: TGTGCCAGCAGTGAGCCGGGACAGTTGAACTATGGCTACACCTTC.

J is TRBJ2-5 and V is TRBV24-1; D unclear. With 4 bases removed from V and 6 bases from J, the gap between germline ends came to 8 bases. The CDR3 loop spans 12 amino acids. Looked up from germline, CDR1 is KGHDR and CDR2 is SFDVKD. The CDR3 sequence: CATSDPRQTQYF. The CDR3 DNA is TGTGCCACCAGTGACCCGAGGCAGACCCAGTACTTC.

This clonotype was picked up many times. This rearrangement joins TRBV6-5 to TRBJ2-1; TRBD1 matches at 7 bases. The junction had 3 bases not matched to a gene; V was cut back by 2 bases and J by 2 bases. The CDR3 totals 15 residues. CDR1 and CDR2 (germline): MNHEY, SVGAGI. The CDR3 here is CASSYDRAAYNEQFF. The CDR3 DNA sequence: TGTGCCAGCAGTTACGACAGGGCAGCCTACAATGAGCAGTTCTTC.

This clonotype was found many times. This chain joins TRBV18 and TRBJ1-1; the D gene is possibly TRBD1 (5 bases). This CDR3 is built from 15 residues. Germline V CDR1 and CDR2: KGHSH, LQKENI. V was pared by 1 base and J by 3 bases, with 12 bases between. The CDR3 here is CASSPLSGLDTEAFF. The CDR3 coding sequence is TGTGCCAGCTCACCACTATCAGGGCTAGACACTGAAGCTTTCTTT.

This clonotype has a handful of counts. The J gene is TRBJ2-5, the V gene TRBV3-2. TRBV3-2 is deemed a pseudogene. There are 10 residues in the CDR3. Here the CDR3 DNA reads TGTGCCAGCACGACGGAGACCCAGTACTTC. This gives the protein CASTTETQYF.

This clonotype has just a few counts. V usage is TRBV7-9 and J usage is TRBJ1-1; no clear D. The CDR3 totals 13 residues. Germline CDR1 reads SEHNR; CDR2 reads FQNEAQ (reference sequence). Trimming took off 2 bases at V and 11 bases at J, with 15 bases between the two ends. This CDR3 reads CASSLIGSSGAFF. The DNA of the CDR3 is TGTGCCAGCAGCTTAATAGGGTCTTCTGGGGCTTTCTTT.

Only a few counts were recorded for this clonotype. The rearrangement joins TRBV12-3 or TRBV12-4 to TRBJ1-5, with D maybe TRBD1 (6 bases). The CDR3 has 13 amino acids. V was pared by 6 bases and J by 6 bases, with 12 bases between. The CDR3, as DNA: TGTGCCAGCAGCAGCGACAGGATTCAGCCCCAGCATTTT. This sequence encodes CASSSDRIQPQHF.

This clonotype came up a few times. CDR3 coding DNA: TGCGCCAGCAGCTGGACAACGAACACCGGGGAGCTGTTTTTT. The encoded protein is CASSWTTNTGELFF. V gene TRBV4-1 combines with J gene TRBJ2-2; the D gene is possibly TRBD1 (5 bases). Germline values: CDR1 MGHRA, CDR2 YSYEKL. The CDR3 has 14 residues. The germline V and J ends were trimmed by 5 bases and 0 bases, with 7 bases remaining between them.

The chain is built from TRBV9 and TRBJ1-1, with TRBD1 as a possible D gene (5 bases). Trimming removed 4 bases from V and 2 bases from J, with 15 bases in between. Germline CDR1 SGDLS, CDR2 YYNGEE. The CDR3 loop spans 15 amino acids. The CDR3 bases are TGTGCCAGCAGCCCCCATGGGGCAGGAAACACTGAAGCTTTCTTT. Translated, it gives CASSPHGAGNTEAFF. Full variable domain (rest looked up from reference TRBV9 and TRBJ1-1): DSGVTQTPKHLITATGQRVTLRCSPRSGDLSVYWYQQSLDQGLQFLIQYYNGEERAKGNILERFSAQQFPDLHSELNLSSLELGDSALYFCASSPHGAGNTEAFFGQGTRLTVV.

This clonotype occurred a few times. The chain employs TRBV27 and TRBJ1-1; D is perhaps TRBD1 (6 bases). CDR3 length: 13 amino acids. CDR1 MNHEY and CDR2 SMNVEV come from the germline V gene (reference sequence). Trimming took 2 bases from V and 5 from J, leaving 9 bases between them. CDR3 sequence reads: CASSLRRGTEAFF. The DNA of the CDR3 is TGTGCCAGCAGTTTAAGAAGGGGGACTGAAGCTTTCTTT.